The count of the clone carrying this TCR beta chain is one. As yet, its antigen is unknown. The protocol was immunoSEQ multiplex PCR, while the TCRdb copy is restricted to in-frame clones and leaves out a portion. The sample has 9,000 to 15,000 clones; 55% to 70% are singletons. Repeated repertoire sampling spanned the course of chemoradiotherapy. This sample is drawn from a study of chemoradiotherapy in HPV16-positive cancers. The CDR3 sequence is 15 residues long. Losses at the gene ends were 1 base for V and 5 bases for J; bases not matched to a gene: 7. The germline CDR1 and CDR2 sequences are MGHRA and YSYEKL. Broader study findings: During treatment, candidate HPV-specific clones and E7-related motifs expanded in tumor. For HPV16-positive patients, expanding HPV-responsive T cells associated with longer recurrence-free survival.

J is TRBJ2-7 and V is TRBV4-1; 8 bases agree with TRBD2. Sampling was carried out from a patient who underwent chemoradiotherapy. This clonotype was sampled from a human donor with HPV-associated anogenital cancer. The CDR3, as DNA: TGCGCCAGCAGCCAAGTGAGCGGGGGCAGGAACGAGCAGTACTTC. This codes for CASSQVSGGRNEQYF.